Below, 31 T cell receptor beta chains from the same sample are listed, as sequenced in a study of blood T cell repertoires in COVID-19. Sequencing used immunoSEQ multiplex PCR; TCRdb keeps in-frame clones, though not all of them. The sample has about 210,000 clones; about nine tenths are singletons. Sequenced material: peripheral blood. The receptors were sampled from a young man with active or convalescent COVID-19.

The chain carries TRBV18 and TRBJ1-5; 7 nucleotides line up with TRBD1. V trimming: 5 bases; J trimming: 1 base; junction bases outside the gene matches: 5. The CDR3 extends over 15 amino acids. Germline V CDR1 and CDR2: KGHSH, LQKENI. The CDR3 loop reads CASSANRGSNQPQHF. Here the CDR3 DNA reads TGTGCCAGCTCAGCAAACAGGGGAAGCAATCAGCCCCAGCATTTT.

The chain combines TRBV7-9 with TRBJ2-5, with 8 positions matching TRBD1. This CDR3 contains 15 residues. The V segment lost 2 bases and the J segment 1 base; nucleotides outside the gene matches: 3. Germline CDR1 reads SEHNR; CDR2 reads FQNEAQ (reference sequence). The CDR3 nucleotides read TGTGCCAGCAGCTTACTGGGACAGGCCCAAGAGACCCAGTACTTC. As protein: CASSLLGQAQETQYF.

The sample holds one count of this clone. V and J are TRBV3-1 (or the pseudogene TRBV3-2) and TRBJ2-1; a weak D match, TRBD1 (5 bases). The germline gives CDR1 LGHDT, CDR2 YNNKEL (reference sequence). V was trimmed by 0 bases and J by 11 bases, leaving 8 bases between them. The CDR3 has 12 residues. For the CDR3, the DNA is TGTGCCAGCAGCCAAGACTGGACAAAGCAGTTCTTC. Protein sequence: CASSQDWTKQFF.

This clone has a single count. The rearrangement joins TRBV24-1 to TRBJ1-2, with a weak D call TRBD1 (5 bases). Germline CDR1 and CDR2: KGHDR and SFDVKD. Between the trimmed V and J ends, which lost 3 bases and 5 bases, there was a span of 12 bases. This CDR3 has 14 amino acids. Written as DNA, the CDR3 is TGTGCCACCAGTGATGACGGGACTGAGTATGGCTACACCTTC. Its protein product is CATSDDGTEYGYTF.

The rearrangement uses TRBV4-1 and TRBJ1-2; a possible D gene is TRBD1 (5 bases). The CDR3 has 14 amino acids. The V and J ends lost 1 base and 4 bases respectively, with 10 bases between them. Germline V gene lookup returns CDR1 MGHRA and CDR2 YSYEKL. CDR3 nucleotides: TGCGCCAGCAGCCAAGTGCAGGGTCCCTATGGCTACACCTTC. The encoded protein is CASSQVQGPYGYTF.

This CDR3 reads CASSLRESYEQYF. CDR3 sequence (DNA): TGTGCCAGCAGTCTGCGGGAGTCCTACGAGCAGTACTTC. The chain uses TRBV6-2 or TRBV6-3 and TRBJ2-7, with 7 bases fitting TRBD2. CDR3 length: 13 amino acids. In germline, CDR1 is MNHEY, CDR2 SVGEGT. Trimming cost V 5 bases and J 1 base; bases outside gene matches: 2.

This rearrangement joins TRBV19 to TRBJ1-6; D is perhaps TRBD1 (5 bases). The germline V gene encodes CDR1 LNHDA and CDR2 SQIVND (reference sequence). Trimming stripped 6 bases from V and 10 bases from J, with 13 bases between. This CDR3 is built from 13 residues. CDR3 sequence reads: CASRGLTWSPLHF. Written as DNA, the CDR3 is TGTGCCAGTAGGGGACTAACGTGGTCACCCCTCCACTTT.

The rearrangement links TRBV7-8 to TRBJ2-1, with TRBD1 as a possible D gene (5 bases). V was clipped by 4 bases and J by 3 bases, with 13 bases between them. Germline V gene data show CDR1 as SGHVS and CDR2 as FQNEAQ. This CDR3 has 15 residues. CDR3 bases: TGTGCCAGCAGCTCTACCCCGACAGACTACAATGAGCAGTTCTTC. Protein sequence: CASSSTPTDYNEQFF.

V and J are TRBV10-3 and TRBJ1-1, with 8 bases identical to TRBD1. The CDR3 is made up of 14 amino acids. Germline V gene lookup returns CDR1 ENHRY and CDR2 SYGVKD. With V trimmed by 2 bases and J by 5 bases, 4 bases remained unmatched. For the CDR3, the DNA is TGTGCCATCAGTGAGGTAAACAGGGGGACTGAAGCTTTCTTT. Translated: CAISEVNRGTEAFF.

The chain joins TRBV7-9 to TRBJ1-2, with D unresolved. Trimming took 6 bases from V and 5 from J, leaving 13 bases between them. Germline V gene data show CDR1 as SEHNR and CDR2 as FQNEAQ (reference sequence). This CDR3 is built from 13 residues. The CDR3 bases are TGTGCCAGCAGTCCAGTTCTGCAGTATGGCTACACCTTC. This translates into CASSPVLQYGYTF.

V usage is TRBV2 and J usage is TRBJ1-2; D gene uncertain. Germline V gene lookup returns CDR1 SNHLY and CDR2 FYNNEI. The CDR3 runs 18 residues. Trimming stripped 2 bases from V and 0 bases from J, with 19 bases between. The CDR3: CASSESSPGNLPNYGYTF. The CDR3 bases are TGTGCCAGCAGTGAAAGTTCCCCGGGGAATCTACCTAACTATGGCTACACCTTC.

The chain carries TRBV7-9 and TRBJ2-7; a weak D match, TRBD1 (5 bases). CDR3 length equals 14 residues. Looked up from germline, CDR1 is SEHNR and CDR2 is FQNEAQ (reference sequence). The V end was cut by 5 bases, the J end by 2 bases, with 13 bases between. The CDR3 DNA reads as TGTGCCAGCAGCCCTCAGGGAACCCCCTACGAGCAGTACTTC. This codes for CASSPQGTPYEQYF.

Only one count was recorded for this clone. The CDR3 bases are TGTGCCAGCAGTTTAGTCACAGGGGATGGCTACACCTTC. Protein product: CASSLVTGDGYTF. The chain uses TRBV28 and TRBJ1-2; 7 bases fit TRBD1. Germline V gives CDR1 MDHEN, CDR2 SYDVKM. V lost 2 bases, J lost 6 bases, and 3 bases stayed unmatched. The CDR3 is 13 amino acids.

V and J are TRBV21-1 and TRBJ1-2; no check of the table's D call, TRBD1, against the DNA was made. TRBV21-1 is a pseudogene. This CDR3 has 14 amino acids. The CDR3 sequence is CASSPPGTGDGYTF. The CDR3, as DNA: TGTGCCAGCAGCCCACCCGGGACAGGGGACGGCTACACCTTC.

The CDR3: CASSYRGGQLGYTF. The CDR3 nucleotides read TGTGCCAGCAGTTACCGCGGGGGTCAACTTGGCTACACCTTC. The chain recombines TRBV6-6 with TRBJ1-2, with D possibly matching TRBD1 (5 bases). The CDR3 is 14 residues long. The V end lost 2 bases, the J end lost 7 bases, and 14 bases lay between the germline ends. CDR1 is MNHNY and CDR2 is SVGAGI in the germline V gene (reference sequence).

The chain links TRBV7-2 to TRBJ2-1; 8 bases line up with TRBD2. Losses at the gene ends were 4 bases for V and 2 bases for J; bases not matched to a gene: 7. CDR1 is SGHTA and CDR2 is FQGNSA in the germline V gene. The length of the CDR3 is 16 residues. CDR3 nucleotide sequence: TGTGCCAGCAGCTACGCCAGCGGGAGCACCTACAATGAGCAGTTCTTC. This encodes CASSYASGSTYNEQFF.

The CDR3 protein is CSAGRDSEAFF. The CDR3 DNA follows: TGCAGTGCTGGGCGGGACAGTGAAGCTTTCTTT. The rearrangement links TRBV20-1 to TRBJ1-1, with 7 bases fitting TRBD1. This CDR3 has 11 residues. Unmatched junction bases numbered 4, after V lost 5 bases and J lost 7 bases. Germline V gene data show CDR1 as DFQATT and CDR2 as SNEGSKA (reference sequence).

The rearrangement uses TRBV5-8 and TRBJ2-4, with a weak D call TRBD1 (5 bases). V dropped 0 bases and J dropped 6 bases, with 13 bases sitting between them. The CDR3 sequence is 15 residues long. Germline V gene data show CDR1 as SGHTS and CDR2 as YDEGEE. CDR3: CASSLGRGRPNIQYF. The CDR3 DNA follows: TGTGCCAGCAGCTTGGGTAGGGGAAGACCAAACATTCAGTACTTC. Based on the CDR3 plus reference TRBV5-8 and TRBJ2-4, the full variable domain is EAGVTQSPTHLIKTRGQQATLRCSPISGHTSVYWYQQALGLGLQFLLWYDEGEERNRGNFPPRFSGRQFPNYSSELNVNALELEDSALYLCASSLGRGRPNIQYFGAGTRLSVL.

This clone was seen more than once but under ten times. The same CDR3 is also encoded by other DNA sequences in this sample. DNA of the CDR3: TGCGCCAGCAGCCAAGGCTTGGCGGGAGGGTACAATGAGCAGTTCTTC. This gives the protein CASSQGLAGGYNEQFF. V gene TRBV4-1 combines with J gene TRBJ2-1; 9 bases are shared with TRBD2. CDR3 length: 16 residues. V was clipped by 1 base and J by 4 bases; unmatched bases: 5. From germline, CDR1 is MGHRA and CDR2 YSYEKL.

This CDR3 is CASSGYSSGANVLTF. The CDR3 DNA reads as TGTGCCAGCAGCGGATACAGCTCTGGGGCCAACGTCCTGACTTTC. The chain couples TRBV2 to TRBJ2-6; D is uncertain. Germline CDR1 and CDR2: SNHLY and FYNNEI. The CDR3 totals 15 residues. V gave up 6 bases and J gave up 0 bases, with 9 bases separating them. The full variable domain, rest sourced from reference TRBV2 and TRBJ2-6, is EPEVTQTPSHQVTQMGQEVILRCVPISNHLYFYWYRQILGQKVEFLVSFYNNEISEKSEIFDDQFSVERPDGSNFTLKIRSTKLEDSAMYFCASSGYSSGANVLTFGAGSRLTVL.

The CDR3 coding sequence is TGTGCCAGCAGCTCGGACATCTATGGCTACACCTTC. It specifies CASSSDIYGYTF. This rearrangement joins TRBV5-4 to TRBJ1-2; D is perhaps TRBD1 (5 bases). Trimming removed 3 bases from V and 4 bases from J, with 7 bases in between. This CDR3 is built from 12 residues. Germline CDR1 SGHNT, CDR2 YYREEE (reference sequence).

The V call is TRBV3-1 (or the pseudogene TRBV3-2), the J call TRBJ1-2; D ambiguous. The V gene lost 2 bases and the J gene lost 2 bases, with 12 bases spanning the gap. Germline CDR1 and CDR2: LGHDT and YNNKEL (reference sequence). This CDR3 spans 15 amino acids. The CDR3 nucleotides are TGTGCCAGCAGCCAAATGGCGTCCGGGAACTATGGCTACACCTTC. Protein: CASSQMASGNYGYTF.

The gene calls are TRBV11-1 and TRBJ2-3; D is possibly TRBD2 (5 bases). V dropped 5 bases and J dropped 5 bases, with 17 bases sitting between them. Germline V lookup: CDR1 SGHAT, CDR2 FQDESV (reference sequence). CDR3 length: 15 amino acids. The CDR3, as DNA: TGTGCCAGCAGCCATAATAGCGTAGAGGGAGATACGCAGTATTTT. It encodes CASSHNSVEGDTQYF.

The chain carries TRBV6-6 and TRBJ2-7; 9 bases align to TRBD2. V was clipped by 5 bases and J by 1 base; unmatched bases: 9. The germline V gene has CDR1 MNHNY and CDR2 SVGAGI (reference sequence). CDR3 size: 16 residues. The CDR3 reads CASSLELAGVSYEQYF. In DNA, the CDR3 is TGTGCCAGCAGTCTGGAATTAGCGGGAGTGTCCTACGAGCAGTACTTC.

This chain uses TRBV5-4 with TRBJ2-5; maybe TRBD2 (5 bases). CDR1 and CDR2 from the germline V gene are SGHNT and YYREEE (reference sequence). The V end lost 0 bases, the J end lost 2 bases, and 11 bases lay between the germline ends. The CDR3 is 15 residues long. The CDR3 protein is CASSLDGMGQETQYF. CDR3 nucleotides: TGTGCCAGCAGCTTGGACGGGATGGGTCAAGAGACCCAGTACTTC.

V usage is TRBV30 and J usage is TRBJ1-2; maybe TRBD1 (5 bases). The germline V gene has CDR1 GTSNPN and CDR2 SVGIG (reference sequence). The CDR3 length is 13 residues. V lost 3 bases, J lost 8 bases, and 16 bases lay in between. This chain's CDR3 is CAWRGGALGGYTF. DNA of the CDR3: TGTGCCTGGAGAGGAGGGGCTTTGGGAGGCTACACCTTC.

This chain uses TRBV11-2 with TRBJ1-2; tentatively, D is TRBD1 (5 bases). The CDR3 is 13 residues long. Germline CDR1 SGHAT, CDR2 FQNNGV. The V end was cut by 0 bases, the J end by 7 bases, with 9 bases between. CDR3 amino acids: CASSLETVTGYTF. CDR3 DNA sequence: TGTGCCAGCAGCTTAGAGACAGTAACTGGCTACACCTTC.

The chain links TRBV7-8 to TRBJ2-1; 15 bases are shared with TRBD2. Germline V gives CDR1 SGHVS, CDR2 FQNEAQ. CDR3 length: 16 residues. V was pared by 4 bases and J by 6 bases, with 4 bases of the junction left unmatched. The CDR3 coding sequence is TGTGCCAGCAGCTCGAGGACTAGCGGGAGGGTCAATGAGCAGTTCTTC. It is translated as CASSSRTSGRVNEQFF. The complete variable domain, with remaining parts taken from reference TRBV7-8 and TRBJ2-1, reads GAGVSQSPRYKVAKRGQDVALRCDPISGHVSLFWYQQALGQGPEFLTYFQNEAQLDKSGLPSDRFFAERPEGSVSTLKIQRTQQEDSAVYLCASSSRTSGRVNEQFFGPGTRLTVL.

The V call is TRBV19, the J call TRBJ1-5; 8 bases agree with TRBD1. Unmatched junction bases numbered 3, after V lost 4 bases and J lost 4 bases. CDR3 length: 14 residues. CDR1 is LNHDA, CDR2 SQIVND, per germline (reference sequence). Here the CDR3 reads CASSTDRENQPQHF. In DNA, the CDR3 is TGTGCCAGTAGTACGGACAGGGAAAATCAGCCCCAGCATTTT.

This rearrangement joins TRBV6-6 to TRBJ1-1, with D possibly being TRBD1 (6 bases). Per the germline V gene, CDR1 is MNHNY and CDR2 is SVGAGI (reference sequence). The CDR3 loop spans 16 amino acids. V was cut by 4 bases and J by 3 bases, with 18 bases left in between. DNA of the CDR3: TGTGCCAGCAGTTCCCCCCGGGGGGGCGAGGACACTGAAGCTTTCTTT. Protein: CASSSPRGGEDTEAFF.

This chain uses TRBV30 with TRBJ2-7, with 8 bases aligning to TRBD1. V lost 0 bases, J lost 6 bases, and 4 bases stayed unmatched. The CDR3 is 13 residues long. Germline V gene lookup returns CDR1 GTSNPN and CDR2 SVGIG (reference sequence). Here the CDR3 reads CAWSVGQGGEQYF. CDR3 nucleotide sequence: TGTGCCTGGAGTGTAGGACAGGGTGGCGAGCAGTACTTC.